The rows below give T cell receptor beta chains drawn from one sample of a study of CD8 T cells in ankylosing spondylitis. TCRdb reprocessed the 5' RACE reads via MiXCR and lists one record per CDR3 protein. This table has about 140,000 distinct CDR3 sequences, just under 7.5% appearing once. Sample: blood, either unsorted or a sorted T cell fraction (not recorded which). The source of these receptors is a female donor with ankylosing spondylitis or in good health (not recorded which). CDR3s include the opening cysteine and the closing phenylalanine or tryptophan. A D gene is named only where the DNA matches it firmly. Size is omitted from some rows. Given values are once, few, many or a class for expanded clones.

j_call clone_size cdr3_length v_call d_call cdr3_nt cdr3_aa
TRBJ1-1 many 16 TRBV4-1 NA TGCGCCAGCAGCCAAGGGCCCGGGCGAACGAACACTGAAGCTTTCTTT CASSQGPGRTNTEAFF
TRBJ1-3 few 14 TRBV6-1 NA TGTGCCAGCAGCCCTTGGGGCCCGGGAAACACCATATATTTT CASSPWGPGNTIYF
TRBJ2-3 many 14 TRBV20-1 NA TGCAGTGCTCTAGAGGTTGGGCGGGAAGATACGCAGTATTTT CSALEVGREDTQYF
TRBJ1-1 many 18 TRBV29-1 TRBD1 TGCAGCGTCTCACTAAGCCGGCCCAGGGGGCTTTCGAACACTGAAGCTTTCTTT CSVSLSRPRGLSNTEAFF
TRBJ1-5 many 16 TRBV20-1 TRBD1 TGCAGTGCTTTCAACTTGGACAGGCCAAAGAATCAGCCCCAGCATTTT CSAFNLDRPKNQPQHF
TRBJ1-3 many 14 TRBV7-2 TRBD1 TGTGCCAGCAGCTGGGACAGCTCTGGAAACACCATATATTTT CASSWDSSGNTIYF
TRBJ2-3 many 16 TRBV5-4 TRBD2 TGTGCCAGCAGCTTGCCTAGCGGGGTGAGCACAGATACGCAGTATTTT CASSLPSGVSTDTQYF
TRBJ2-1 many 15 TRBV7-2 TRBD2 TGTGCCAGCAGCGCCACTAGCGGGGGTTACAATGAGCAGTTCTTC CASSATSGGYNEQFF
TRBJ2-2 many 17 TRBV4-1 NA TGCGCCAGCAGCCAGAGTGAGGACTATCTTTATACCGGGGAGCTGTTTTTT CASSQSEDYLYTGELFF
TRBJ1-6 many 16 TRBV5-1 NA TGCGCCAGCAAATGGGACCCGAGCTCCTATAATTCACCCCTCCACTTT CASKWDPSSYNSPLHF
TRBJ2-7 many 14 TRBV20-1 TRBD2 TGCAGTGCTACCACTAGCGGGCCTACCTACGAGCAGTACTTC CSATTSGPTYEQYF
TRBJ2-3 many 15 TRBV12-3/TRBV12-4 TRBD2 TGTGCCAGCAGTCCAATAGCGGGGGACACAGATACGCAGTATTTT CASSPIAGDTDTQYF
TRBJ2-3 few 12 TRBV7-9 NA TGTGCCAGCAGCAGACAGGCTGATACGCAGTATTTT CASSRQADTQYF
TRBJ1-4 many 13 TRBV19 NA TGTGCCAGTAGTGAGGGGTATGGCGAAAAACTGTTTTTT CASSEGYGEKLFF
TRBJ2-4 many 13 TRBV28 TRBD2 TGTGCCAGCAGTTCATCTCGGGGGGGCATTCAGTACTTC CASSSSRGGIQYF
TRBJ2-3 many 16 TRBV20-1 TRBD2 TGCAGTGCTAGACCGGGGACTAGCGGGAACACAGATACGCAGTATTTT CSARPGTSGNTDTQYF
TRBJ2-1 many 13 TRBV20-1 TRBD2 TGCAGTGCTCAAGCGGGGGGATGGAATGAGCAGTTCTTC CSAQAGGWNEQFF
TRBJ2-3 many 15 TRBV5-6 TRBD1 TGTGCCAGCAGCCGGACAGGGAAATCCACAGATACGCAGTATTTT CASSRTGKSTDTQYF
TRBJ2-5 many 12 TRBV4-1 NA TGCGCCAGCAGCCAAGGAGCGTGGACCCAGTACTTC CASSQGAWTQYF
TRBJ1-5 NA 13 TRBV5-4 NA TGTGCCAGCAGCTTGGGAAACCGGGACCCCCTACATTTT CASSLGNRDPLHF
TRBJ2-7 many 12 TRBV12-3/TRBV12-4 TRBD1 TGTGCCAGCAAGACAGGGAAACGGGAGCAGTACTTC CASKTGKREQYF
TRBJ1-2 many 14 TRBV4-1 NA TGCGCCAGCAGCCAAGATCGGGGGCAGAATGGCTACACCTTC CASSQDRGQNGYTF
TRBJ2-2 many 16 TRBV9 NA TGTGCCAGCAGCGTAGATGAGGGGGGCGACACCGGGGAGCTGTTTTTT CASSVDEGGDTGELFF
TRBJ2-1 few 16 TRBV30 TRBD1 TGTGCCTGGAACCTTAACATCGGGACAGCTCACAATGAGCAGTTCTTC CAWNLNIGTAHNEQFF
TRBJ2-1 many 14 TRBV19 NA TGTGCCAGTAGTATAGGGTCTCAGTCCAATGAGCAGTTCTTC CASSIGSQSNEQFF
TRBJ2-7 many 15 TRBV4-3 NA TGCGCCAGCAGCCAAGAAGCGATTAGGGGTGCCGAGCAGTACTTC CASSQEAIRGAEQYF
TRBJ2-2 many 15 TRBV20-1 NA TGCAGTGCTAGGAGGGGGGACGCGAACACCGGGGAGCTGTTTTTT CSARRGDANTGELFF
TRBJ1-2 many 13 TRBV20-1 NA TGCAGCCCTGACGGTGGGGTTAACTATGGCTACACCTTC CSPDGGVNYGYTF
TRBJ2-7 NA 15 TRBV7-9 NA TGTGCCAGCAGCTTAGCCGACGGACAGACCTACGAGCAGTACTTC CASSLADGQTYEQYF
TRBJ2-1 many 13 TRBV28 TRBD2 TGTGCCAGCAGCCCGAGCGGGGGGAATGAGCAGTTCTTC CASSPSGGNEQFF
TRBJ1-5 many 15 TRBV5-1 NA TGCGCCAGCAGGCTCGATGGGGCTAGCAATCAGCCCCAGCATTTT CASRLDGASNQPQHF
TRBJ2-4 many 13 TRBV15 NA TGTGCCACCAGCAGAGACCGGCAGGACATTCAGTACTTC CATSRDRQDIQYF
TRBJ1-4 many 15 TRBV2 NA TGTGCCAGCAGTGAATTATGGGAAACTAATGAAAAACTGTTTTTT CASSELWETNEKLFF
TRBJ1-6 many 12 TRBV12-3/TRBV12-4 NA TGTGCCAGCAGGAGGGGCCCCGAACCCCTCCACTTT CASRRGPEPLHF
TRBJ2-1 many 14 TRBV4-2 NA TGTGCCAGCAGCCAAGAGGGCCTAAGCAATGAGCAGTTCTTC CASSQEGLSNEQFF
TRBJ2-7 NA 14 TRBV5-1 TRBD1 TGCGCCAGCAGCAACGGACAGGGGAGGAACGAGCAGTACTTC CASSNGQGRNEQYF
TRBJ2-3 many 15 TRBV7-3 NA TGTGCCAGCAGCTTAGGGGGAGTGGGGACAGATACGCAGTATTTT CASSLGGVGTDTQYF